The present TCR beta chain was sequenced within a study of control samples from healthy donors and cancer patients. With V trimmed by 6 bases and J by 7 bases, 11 bases remained unmatched. Germline CDR1 MNHEY, CDR2 SVGAGI. The CDR3 sequence is 15 residues long. Profiled with immunoSEQ multiplex PCR; TCRdb holds only in-frame clones, not every one. The sample contains about 410,000 clones, 90% of which appear only once. The chain uses TRBV6-5 and TRBJ2-1; 8 bases map to TRBD1. The TCR was taken from a man between 35 and 55 years old with head and neck cancer. Sequenced: PBMCs. The CDR3 sequence is CASSLPGQVRNEQFF. In DNA, the CDR3 is TGTGCCAGCAGCTTGCCGGGACAGGTGAGAAATGAGCAGTTCTTC.